One and the same sample provided the 11 T cell receptor beta chains below, sequenced in a study of neoadjuvant anti-PD-1 for oral cavity cancer. Time point described: after neoadjuvant nivolumab, at surgical resection. Method: immunoSEQ multiplex PCR; TCRdb's copy keeps in-frame clones and lacks some. This sample yields around 14,000 clones, of which about three quarters are seen a single time; approximately 2.8% belongs to the top ten. The starting material was PBMCs, obtained after nivolumab (anti-PD-1) treatment. Every receptor here comes from a person aged 40 to 85 with oral cavity squamous cell carcinoma.

The V gene is TRBV10-3, the J gene TRBJ2-7; no reliable D call. The V end lost 3 bases, the J end lost 4 bases, and 10 bases lay between the germline ends. This CDR3 comprises 13 residues. CDR1 and CDR2 (germline): ENHRY, SYGVKD. The CDR3 protein is CAISDGIAYEQYF. The CDR3 DNA reads TGTGCCATCAGTGATGGCATAGCTTACGAGCAGTACTTC.

This chain links TRBV9 with TRBJ2-7; TRBD1 might be the D (6 bases). The length of the CDR3 is 14 residues. V lost 0 bases and J lost 6, with 13 bases in between. The germline CDR1 and CDR2 sequences are SGDLS and YYNGEE. The CDR3 DNA follows: TGTGCCAGCAGCGTAGAAGGCAGGGGAAGCGAGCAGTACTTC. As protein: CASSVEGRGSEQYF.

CDR3 amino acids: CASSHYDSSRAEAFF. The CDR3 DNA reads as TGTGCCAGCAGCCACTACGACAGCTCTAGGGCTGAAGCTTTCTTT. The chain links TRBV5-4 to TRBJ1-1; D perhaps matches TRBD1 (5 bases). The CDR3 length is 15 residues. V lost 4 bases and J lost 6, with 19 bases in between. CDR1 is SGHNT, CDR2 YYREEE, per germline (reference sequence). The full variable domain, in which reference TRBV5-4 and TRBJ1-1 provide the parts outside the CDR3, is ETGVTQSPTHLIKTRGQQVTLRCSSQSGHNTVSWYQQALGQGPQFIFQYYREEENGRGNFPPRFSGLQFPNYSSELNVNALELDDSALYLCASSHYDSSRAEAFFGQGTRLTVV.

The chain has TRBV2 and TRBJ1-5; the D gene is possibly TRBD1 (5 bases). From germline, CDR1 is SNHLY and CDR2 FYNNEI. V lost 0 bases and J lost 4, with 10 bases in between. The CDR3 is 15 amino acids. The CDR3 loop is CASSEAQASNQPQHF. The CDR3 DNA follows: TGTGCCAGCAGTGAAGCACAGGCTAGTAATCAGCCCCAGCATTTT.

The rearrangement uses TRBV10-2 and TRBJ2-3; 8 bases map to TRBD1. Germline V CDR1 and CDR2: WSHSY, SAAADI. CDR3 length: 15 amino acids. J gave up 2 bases and V 6 bases, and 7 bases lay outside the gene matches. This chain's CDR3 is CASRPRGLITDTQYF. The DNA of the CDR3 is TGCGCCAGCAGACCCAGGGGGCTGATCACAGATACGCAGTATTTT.

This chain links TRBV7-6 with TRBJ1-4; no clear D. V was clipped by 3 bases and J by 7 bases, with 9 bases between them. CDR1 SGHVS and CDR2 FNYEAQ come from the germline V gene. The CDR3 totals 13 residues. The CDR3 protein is CASSLDAGEKLFF. CDR3 bases: TGTGCCAGCAGCTTGGATGCGGGTGAAAAACTGTTTTTT.

The chain links TRBV6-5 to TRBJ2-7, with D perhaps TRBD1 or TRBD2 (5 bases each). Per the germline V gene, CDR1 is MNHEY and CDR2 is SVGAGI. V was cut by 5 bases and J by 3 bases, with 14 bases left in between. The CDR3 covers 14 residues. CDR3 sequence: CASSRRDGGYEQYF. The CDR3 DNA reads TGTGCCAGCAGTCGCCGGGACGGAGGCTACGAGCAGTACTTC.

The chain recombines TRBV4-2 with TRBJ2-3, with 10 bases that match TRBD2. In germline, CDR1 is LGHNA, CDR2 YNFKEQ. Trimming at V came to 0 bases and at J to 1 base, leaving 1 base not matched to a gene. The CDR3 runs to 16 residues. The CDR3 protein is CASSQDLAGGTDTQYF. The CDR3 DNA is TGTGCCAGCAGCCAAGATCTAGCGGGAGGCACAGATACGCAGTATTTT.

The chain employs TRBV28 and TRBJ1-5; D gene ambiguous. Trimming stripped 3 bases from V and 1 base from J, with 7 bases between. There are 14 residues in the CDR3. The germline V gene encodes CDR1 MDHEN and CDR2 SYDVKM. The CDR3 is CASSLGLSNQPQHF. Here the CDR3 DNA reads TGTGCCAGCAGTTTGGGGTTGAGCAATCAGCCCCAGCATTTT.

The chain recombines TRBV10-3 with TRBJ2-2; D is uncertain. Trimming took off 0 bases at V and 6 bases at J, with 2 bases between the two ends. Germline-derived CDR1 and CDR2 are ENHRY and SYGVKD. The CDR3 runs to 12 residues. CDR3 in amino acids: CAISESSGELFF. As DNA, the CDR3 is TGTGCCATCAGTGAGTCGTCCGGGGAGCTGTTTTTT.

The V call is TRBV2, the J call TRBJ2-1, with D perhaps TRBD2 (5 bases). The V end lost 6 bases, the J end lost 1 base, and 13 bases lay between the germline ends. Germline-derived CDR1 and CDR2 are SNHLY and FYNNEI. The CDR3 sequence is 15 residues long. Here the CDR3 reads CASRASEGSYNEQFF. The DNA of the CDR3 is TGTGCCAGCAGGGCCTCCGAGGGTTCCTACAATGAGCAGTTCTTC.